This T cell receptor (beta chain) stems from a study of beta chain features in type 1 diabetes. Study-wide context: The samples had 90 million to 130 million sorted cells examined in all. Study results and limitations: For cells with high TCR expression, cDNA sequencing could yield over-representation.

On this clone: The antigen is undetermined.

Investigators reverse transcribed all isolated RNA, so they sequenced expressed TCRB transcripts. The protocol was immunoSEQ multiplex PCR, while the TCRdb copy is restricted to in-frame clones and leaves out a portion. The sample has about 230,000 clones, over 7.5% seen once. CDR3 length: 15 amino acids. Germline assignment: CDR1 GTSNPN and CDR2 SVGIG (reference sequence). V was cut by 3 bases and J by 1 base, with 13 bases left in between. This sequence was found in a woman between 18 and 29 years old in good health. V is TRBV30 and J is TRBJ1-5; D is perhaps TRBD1 (6 bases). Sequences were obtained from naive CD4+ T cells from blood. The DNA for the CDR3 is TGTGCCTGGAGGGCGGACAGTCTCAGCAATCAGCCCCAGCATTTT. Its protein product is CAWRADSLSNQPQHF.